The rows below give T cell receptor beta chains drawn from one sample of a study of T cells expressing NK-cell markers. TCRdb reprocessed the 5' RACE reads and keeps a single row for each CDR3 protein, giving no DNA. The repertoire table contains about 460,000 distinct CDR3 sequences. The sample consisted of blood T cells: a sorted CD56 or NKG2C T cell subset, CD4+ or CD8+ T cells, or bulk PBMC T cells (not recorded which). The receptor set was obtained from a woman in her fifties or sixties in good health. CDR3s include the opening cysteine and the closing phenylalanine or tryptophan.

TRBV27,TRBJ1-5,CASGRDGNQPQHF
TRBV12-3/TRBV12-4,TRBJ1-1,CASRTGAANTEAFF
TRBV7-7,TRBJ2-1,CASSLQGGGGNEQFF
TRBV29-1,TRBJ1-1,CSVFDGWYTDAFF
TRBV2,TRBJ2-7,CASSDGTARTYEQYF
TRBV24-1,TRBJ2-3,CATNHGRATDTQYF
TRBV7-9,TRBJ1-6,CASSLGGFRGPSESSYNSPLHF
TRBV29-1,TRBJ2-1,CSSDGRDGEWSNEQFF
TRBV15,TRBJ2-4,CATSRVPGALGQYF
TRBV9,TRBJ1-2,CASSARLDLYGYTF
TRBV20-1,TRBJ2-2,CSARAPTSGMGSGELFF
TRBV6-5,TRBJ1-5,CASSYAGGDNQPQHF
TRBV12-3/TRBV12-4,TRBJ2-3,CASSPRTGATDTQYF
TRBV28,TRBJ2-7,CASSLLGGSHEQYF
TRBV4-1,TRBJ2-3,CASRTEFWELADTQYF
TRBV5-1,TRBJ1-2,CASSFPGQGYTF
TRBV20-1,TRBJ2-1,CSARSPREQFF
TRBV12-3/TRBV12-4,TRBJ2-7,CASTPDRLKYEQYF
TRBV6-6,TRBJ2-7,CASLRREGTYEQYF
TRBV29-1,TRBJ2-1,CSVDVGPNEQFF
TRBV4-1,TRBJ2-5,CASSQPHRQGWETQYF
TRBV9,TRBJ2-1,CASSVVWEVSGPYNEQFF
TRBV20-1,TRBJ2-5,CSASLDRKQETQYF
TRBV27,TRBJ2-3,CASSLRQLAGTLDTQYF
TRBV15,TRBJ2-1,CATSSGEGSYNEQFF
TRBV6-2/TRBV6-3,TRBJ2-1,CASGDGMAYNEQFF
TRBV15,TRBJ2-3,CATSRARTSGSQDTQYF
TRBV5-1,TRBJ2-2,CASSLERGYTGELFF
TRBV19,TRBJ1-4,CASSIDSTTTNEKLFF
TRBV6-5,TRBJ2-1,CASSSPTGGPYNEQFF
TRBV11-3,TRBJ1-2,CASSSSRAPYGYTF
TRBV5-1,TRBJ2-1,CASGGSRNEQFF
TRBV5-1,TRBJ2-7,CASSSGLAGPNYEQYF
TRBV6-2/TRBV6-3,TRBJ2-2,CASSFTGPGELFF
TRBV19,TRBJ2-2,CASSIRLNSLATGELFF
TRBV20-1,TRBJ2-5,CSARVRGTQYF
TRBV5-1,TRBJ2-3,CASSLVAGGPYTQYF
TRBV20-1,TRBJ2-5,CSAKGLEETQYF
TRBV13,TRBJ1-4,CASSSYRDPNEKLFF
TRBV5-1,TRBJ1-3,CASRAGDTIYF
TRBV7-8,TRBJ2-3,CASSLVTSGIGRSTDTQYF
TRBV20-1,TRBJ2-2,CSARSNLARNTGDLFF
TRBV11-2,TRBJ2-3,CASSLDNGWGTDTQYF
TRBV19,TRBJ1-4,CASSIRANGANEKLFF
TRBV11-1,TRBJ2-7,CASSYTGGPLYEQYF
TRBV18,TRBJ1-1,CASSFALGLMNTEAFF
TRBV20-1,TRBJ1-5,CSARDSQAAVNQPQHF
TRBV29-1,TRBJ1-2,CSVAVGLGGYTF
TRBV20-1,TRBJ2-3,CSAIWRVAAQYF
TRBV7-2,TRBJ2-3,CASSLGLAQSGTQYF